These T cell receptor beta chains were read from a single sample in a study of identical twins. TCRdb fed the 5' RACE reads into MiXCR, producing one record per CDR3 protein. The table has 400,000 to 550,000 distinct CDR3 sequences, under 25% seen once. These same data were also listed under a study on T cells expressing NK-cell markers.

The sequenced sample was CD4+ T cells sorted from blood. The receptors stem from a young woman in good health. Both conserved end residues are part of each CDR3. Each record gives: clone size, J gene, D gene, V gene, CDR3 DNA, CDR3 protein. D genes are given only for firm matches. Size values are once, few and many counts, or a class for expanded clones, and some rows have none.

.	TRBJ2-5	.	TRBV5-1	TGCGCCAGCAGCCCCAGGGGCGAAGAGACCCAGTACTTC	CASSPRGEETQYF
few	TRBJ2-7	.	TRBV12-3/TRBV12-4	TGTGCCAGCAGTCCCCAAATAGGCGGCCACGAGCTGTACTTC	CASSPQIGGHELYF
many	TRBJ1-2	.	TRBV29-1	TGCAGCGTCCGGGACGGAACTAACTATGGCTACACCTTC	CSVRDGTNYGYTF
few	TRBJ2-1	TRBD2	TRBV5-5	TGTGCCAGCAGCTTGTGGCGGGGGGGCCTAAGTGAGCAGTTCTTC	CASSLWRGGLSEQFF
few	TRBJ2-5	TRBD1	TRBV7-2	TGTGCCAGCAGCTACAGGGACAGGGAAGAGACCCAGTACTTC	CASSYRDREETQYF
.	TRBJ1-1	.	TRBV9	TGTGCCAGCAGCGCGGAGGCACAGGGCCCTAACACTGAAGCTTTCTTT	CASSAEAQGPNTEAFF
.	TRBJ1-1	.	TRBV7-2	TGTGCCAGCAGCTTGAAAGCCCCTAACACTGAAGCTTTCTTT	CASSLKAPNTEAFF
.	TRBJ1-2	.	TRBV2	TGTGCCAGCAGGGTTGACAGGACTCCGACTATTAACTATGGCTACACCTTC	CASRVDRTPTINYGYTF
few	TRBJ2-7	TRBD1	TRBV29-1	TGCAGCGTTGCTGACAGGGCCCTCCTGGAGCAGTACTTC	CSVADRALLEQYF
many	TRBJ2-1	.	TRBV10-3	TGTGCCATCGGACGGCCGACGGGTGAGCAGTTCTTC	CAIGRPTGEQFF
few	TRBJ2-3	.	TRBV11-2	TGTGCCAGCAGCGGGCGGGCCAGAAGCACAGATACGCAGTATTTT	CASSGRARSTDTQYF
once	TRBJ2-5	TRBD2	TRBV4-2	TGTGCCAGCAGCCGGGGAGGACTAGCGGGGTACCAAGAGACCCAGTACTTC	CASSRGGLAGYQETQYF
few	TRBJ2-3	TRBD2	TRBV6-1	TGTGCCAGCAGGCGGACTAGCGGGAGGGTAGGAGATACGCAGTATTTT	CASRRTSGRVGDTQYF
few	TRBJ2-5	.	TRBV7-7	TGTGCTAGCAGCTCGTCCTCGGGGAAGGAGACCCAGTACTTC	CASSSSSGKETQYF
.	TRBJ2-3	TRBD2	TRBV7-2	TGTGCCAGCAGCTTCGCGGGGGGTGGCACAGATACGCAGTATTTT	CASSFAGGGTDTQYF
few	TRBJ2-7	.	TRBV6-5	TGTGCCAGCAGTTACTCATCCCTGGACCCCTACGAGCAGTACTTC	CASSYSSLDPYEQYF
many	TRBJ2-3	.	TRBV2	TGTGCCAGCAGCGGAGGGGGCACAGATACGCAGTATTTT	CASSGGGTDTQYF
few	TRBJ2-7	.	TRBV7-2	TGTGCCAGCAGCTTACTTGAGTCATCTAGGTCCCTCGAGCAGTACTTC	CASSLLESSRSLEQYF
few	TRBJ1-2	TRBD1	TRBV6-1	TGTGCCACGACCCGTGAAGGGGGCGAAATCTATGGCTACACCTTC	CATTREGGEIYGYTF
few	TRBJ2-1	.	TRBV7-2	TGTGCCAGCAGCCAGGGGTCCTTGTCCTACAATGAGCAGTTCTTC	CASSQGSLSYNEQFF
.	TRBJ2-5	TRBD1	TRBV5-7	TGTGCCAGCAGCTCGTGTGGACAGGGAGAGACCCAGTACTTC	CASSSCGQGETQYF
many	TRBJ2-1	.	TRBV3-1	TGTGCCAGCAGACAGAGCTCAGGAACTAACTACAATGAGCAGTTCTTC	CASRQSSGTNYNEQFF
few	TRBJ2-1	.	TRBV9	TGTGCCAGCAGCGTAGGGTCGTCGCCGACAAATGAGCAGTTCTTC	CASSVGSSPTNEQFF
few	TRBJ2-1	TRBD2	TRBV20-1	TGCAGTGCTAGACCCTTTGGGGGGGGCTCCTACAATGAGCAGTTCTTC	CSARPFGGGSYNEQFF
few	TRBJ2-1	TRBD2	TRBV20-1	TGCAGTGCTAGAACGGGGGGGAGGGATGAGCAGTTCTTC	CSARTGGRDEQFF
few	TRBJ1-1	.	TRBV4-3	TGCGCCAGCAGCCAAGATTCTTTTAGCGGGGTAGGCACTGAAGCTTTCTTT	CASSQDSFSGVGTEAFF
.	TRBJ1-6	.	TRBV5-1	TGCGCCAGCAGAGAGCCGAATTCACCCCTCCACTTT	CASREPNSPLHF
few	TRBJ2-7	TRBD1	TRBV5-1	TGCGCCAGCAGCAGTACAGGGGACCCCCTCTACGAGCAGTACTTC	CASSSTGDPLYEQYF
many	TRBJ1-2	TRBD1	TRBV20-1	TGCAGTGCTAGAGATAGCAACAGGGGCTATGGCTACACCTTC	CSARDSNRGYGYTF
few	TRBJ2-5	.	TRBV7-2	TGTGCCAGCAGCTGGATGGGTGGCCAGTACTTC	CASSWMGGQYF
few	TRBJ2-5	TRBD2	TRBV20-1	TGCAGTGCTAATCAGCGGGGGGGAAGGGCCCAGTACTTC	CSANQRGGRAQYF
.	TRBJ1-5	.	TRBV30	TGTGCCTGGAGTTTAGTCAATCAGCCCCAGCATTTT	CAWSLVNQPQHF
.	TRBJ2-3	.	TRBV9	TGTGCCAGCAGCCCGTCAAGGTGGGGCACAGATACGCAGTATTTT	CASSPSRWGTDTQYF
.	TRBJ1-1	.	TRBV5-5	TGTGCCAGCAGCTTGTATAGGGTGAACACTGAAGCTTTCTTT	CASSLYRVNTEAFF
once	TRBJ2-5	TRBD2	TRBV7-2	TGTGCCAGCAGCTCTAGCGGGAGGAAAGAGACCCAGTACTTC	CASSSSGRKETQYF
.	TRBJ1-4	.	TRBV23-1	.	CASSQDRRTNCFF
.	TRBJ2-1	.	TRBV7-2	TGTGCCAGCAGGGCGGTAGGGGATGAGCAGTTCTTC	CASRAVGDEQFF
few	TRBJ1-2	.	TRBV6-1	TGTGCCAGCAACATCCCGGGACGGCCCTATGGCTACACCTTC	CASNIPGRPYGYTF
few	TRBJ1-4	.	TRBV4-3	TGCGCCAGCAGCCCCCCAGGGGTTGAGGATGAAAAACTGTTTTTT	CASSPPGVEDEKLFF
.	TRBJ1-4	.	TRBV9	TGTGCCAGCAGCGTAGACAGTCTCAATGAAAAACTGTTTTTT	CASSVDSLNEKLFF
many	TRBJ2-3	TRBD1	TRBV6-2/TRBV6-3	TGTGCCGTGGACAGGGGAGATACGCAGTATTTT	CAVDRGDTQYF
few	TRBJ1-2	.	TRBV6-2/TRBV6-3	TGTGCCAGCGCCCACAGCTATGGCTACACCTTC	CASAHSYGYTF
.	TRBJ2-4	TRBD1	TRBV9	TGTGCCAGCAGCAAAGGACAGGTCAGCCCATGGTACTTC	CASSKGQVSPWYF
few	TRBJ2-1	.	TRBV7-3	TGTGCCAGCAGCGCGGGGCGGAACAATGAGCAGTTCTTC	CASSAGRNNEQFF
.	TRBJ2-1	TRBD2	TRBV10-3	TGTGCCATCAGTGGAGGGAGCCTAGCGGTCTACAATGAGCAGTTCTTC	CAISGGSLAVYNEQFF
.	TRBJ1-1	.	TRBV5-1	TGCGCCAGCAGGGGGGCGTACATGAACACTGAAGCTTTCTTT	CASRGAYMNTEAFF
.	TRBJ1-5	.	TRBV28	TGTGCCAGCCGATATAATAGCAATCAGCCCCAGCATTTT	CASRYNSNQPQHF
.	TRBJ2-5	.	TRBV7-2	TGTGCCAGCAGCTTAGGTCCCGGCCGGACGGAGACCCAGTACTTC	CASSLGPGRTETQYF
.	TRBJ2-7	.	TRBV30	TGTGCCTCGACGACGAAGCCCTACGAGCAGTACTTC	CASTTKPYEQYF
few	TRBJ2-5	TRBD2	TRBV20-1	TGCAGTGCTACGAGACATGGTAGCGGGATCCAAGAGACCCAGTACTTC	CSATRHGSGIQETQYF
.	TRBJ2-7	.	TRBV20-1	TGCAGTGTCTACGGGGACTCCTACGAGCAGTACTTC	CSVYGDSYEQYF